This T cell receptor (beta chain) was sequenced during a study of blood T cell repertoires in COVID-19. Looking at the study overall: From T cells, B-cell-depleted T cells, or PBMCs came the material, which was cDNA or gDNA.

Libraries were prepared by immunoSEQ multiplex PCR; TCRdb keeps only in-frame clonotypes and omits some of them. Counted here are roughly 230,000 clones, around 82% occurring once; the ten biggest clones make up around 4%. Between the trimmed V and J ends, which lost 3 bases and 8 bases, there was a span of 16 bases. Per the germline V gene, CDR1 is LNHDA and CDR2 is SQIVND (reference sequence). The CDR3 extends over 15 amino acids. Material: peripheral blood. V usage is TRBV19 and J usage is TRBJ1-4, with D maybe TRBD1 (6 bases). This clonotype was sampled from a man aged 45 to 65 with active or convalescent COVID-19. The CDR3: CASSIAAGEGEKLFF. The CDR3, as DNA: TGTGCCAGTAGTATTGCGGCAGGGGAAGGCGAAAAACTGTTTTTT.